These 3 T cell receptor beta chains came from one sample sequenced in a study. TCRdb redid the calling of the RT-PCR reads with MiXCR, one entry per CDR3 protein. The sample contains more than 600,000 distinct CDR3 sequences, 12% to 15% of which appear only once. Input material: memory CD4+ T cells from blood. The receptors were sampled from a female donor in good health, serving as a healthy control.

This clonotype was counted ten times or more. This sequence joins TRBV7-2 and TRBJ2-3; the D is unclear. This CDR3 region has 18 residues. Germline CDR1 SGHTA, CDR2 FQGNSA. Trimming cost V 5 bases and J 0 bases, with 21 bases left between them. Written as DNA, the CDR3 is TGTGCCAGCAGCCCCTCCCCAAACGTGGGATCGAGCACAGATACGCAGTATTTT. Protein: CASSPSPNVGSSTDTQYF.

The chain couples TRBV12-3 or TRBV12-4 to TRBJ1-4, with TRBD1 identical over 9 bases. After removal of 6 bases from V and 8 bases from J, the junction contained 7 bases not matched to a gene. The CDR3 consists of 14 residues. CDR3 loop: CASSHRGRFEKLFF. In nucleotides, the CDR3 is TGTGCCAGCAGCCACAGGGGGCGCTTCGAAAAACTGTTTTTT.

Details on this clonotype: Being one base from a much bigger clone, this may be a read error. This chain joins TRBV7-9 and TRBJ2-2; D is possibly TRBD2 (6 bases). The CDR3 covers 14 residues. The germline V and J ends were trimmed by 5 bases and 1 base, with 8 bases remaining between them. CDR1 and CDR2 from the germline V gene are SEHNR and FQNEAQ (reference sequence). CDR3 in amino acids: CASSHSGNTGELFF. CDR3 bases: TGTGCCAGCAGCCATAGCGGGAACACCGGGGAGCTGTTTTTT.